This TCR beta chain originates from a study of T cells after posttransplantation cyclophosphamide. This clone was counted at least ten times. Its antigen is unknown. The repertoire was sequenced with immunoSEQ multiplex PCR; TCRdb's copy has only in-frame clones and lacks some. Recorded here are tens of thousands of clones, none singletons. Overall study results and limits: Later post-transplant blood repertoires were often dominated by donor CD8+ memory clones. Recipient CMV seropositivity and CMV reactivation strongly tracked TRB clonality. Blood and skin or GI T cell repertoires showed limited TRB overlap.

This related bone marrow graft donor gave peripheral blood on the day of marrow donation. The CDR3 contains 15 residues. The germline V and J ends were trimmed by 3 bases and 0 bases, with 9 bases remaining between them. Germline CDR1 LNHDA, CDR2 SQIVND (reference sequence). V gene TRBV19 combines with J gene TRBJ1-3; no reliable D call. Source material: PBMCs. The TCR originated in a woman aged 45-65 years in good health and a related stem cell transplant donor. The CDR3 region has the DNA TGTGCCAGTAGTATTGGTCAGTACTCTGGAAACACCATATATTTT. This sequence encodes CASSIGQYSGNTIYF.